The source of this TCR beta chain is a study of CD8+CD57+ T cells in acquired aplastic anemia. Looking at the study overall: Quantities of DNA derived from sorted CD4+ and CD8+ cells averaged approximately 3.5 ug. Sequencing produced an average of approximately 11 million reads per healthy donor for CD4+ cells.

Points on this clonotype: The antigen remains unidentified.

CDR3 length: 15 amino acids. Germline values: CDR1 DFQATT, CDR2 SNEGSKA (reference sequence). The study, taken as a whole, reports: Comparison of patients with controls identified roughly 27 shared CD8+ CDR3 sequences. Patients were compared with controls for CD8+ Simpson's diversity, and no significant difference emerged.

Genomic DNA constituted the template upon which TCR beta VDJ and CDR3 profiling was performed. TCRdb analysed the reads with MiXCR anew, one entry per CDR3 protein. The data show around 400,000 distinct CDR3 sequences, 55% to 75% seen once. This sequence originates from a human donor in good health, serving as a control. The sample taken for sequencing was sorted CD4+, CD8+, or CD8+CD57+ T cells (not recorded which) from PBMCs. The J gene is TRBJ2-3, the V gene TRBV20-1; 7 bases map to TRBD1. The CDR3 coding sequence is TGCGGTGTACGACAGGGCGATGGCGACGCAGATACGCAGTATTTT. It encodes CGVRQGDGDADTQYF.